This T cell receptor beta chain was profiled in a study of neurological immune-mediated disorders. Study information: Relapsing-remitting patients made up most of the 34 multiple sclerosis patients, and secondary progressive patients made up 3.

Synthesis of cDNA used 5'RACE (with 10-nucleotide random UMIs). TCRdb reprocessed the 5' RACE reads via MiXCR and lists one record per CDR3 protein. The sample holds about 59,000 distinct CDR3 sequences, 3% to 4.5% seen once. Ten or more counts support this clonotype. Its matching antigen is unknown. Germline V gives CDR1 SNHLY, CDR2 FYNNEI. Trimming cost V 4 bases and J 4 bases; bases outside gene matches: 2. This CDR3 region has 13 residues. Study findings and constraints: Across subjects, expanded clones had no CDR3 amino acid sequences in common, pointing to private repertoires in all groups.

This TCR came from a woman aged 25-40 years with multiple sclerosis. The rearrangement joins TRBV2 to TRBJ2-5, with 8 positions matching TRBD2. The sequencing input was PBMCs. The CDR3 DNA follows: TGTGCCAGCAGTGTCCGGGGGGGAGAGACCCAGTACTTC. This gives the protein CASSVRGGETQYF.